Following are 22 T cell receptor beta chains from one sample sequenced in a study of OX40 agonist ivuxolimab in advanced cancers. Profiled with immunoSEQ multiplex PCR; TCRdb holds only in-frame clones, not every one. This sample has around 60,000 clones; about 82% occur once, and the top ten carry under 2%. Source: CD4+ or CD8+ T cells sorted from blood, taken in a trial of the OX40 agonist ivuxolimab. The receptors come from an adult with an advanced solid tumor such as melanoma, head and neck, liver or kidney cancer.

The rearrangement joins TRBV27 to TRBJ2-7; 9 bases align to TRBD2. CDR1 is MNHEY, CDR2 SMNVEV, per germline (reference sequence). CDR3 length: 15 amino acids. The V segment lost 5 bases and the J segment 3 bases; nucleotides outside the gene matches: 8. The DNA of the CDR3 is TGTGCCAGCAGTCCGTGGGGTAGCGGGAGCTACGAGCAGTACTTC. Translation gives CASSPWGSGSYEQYF.

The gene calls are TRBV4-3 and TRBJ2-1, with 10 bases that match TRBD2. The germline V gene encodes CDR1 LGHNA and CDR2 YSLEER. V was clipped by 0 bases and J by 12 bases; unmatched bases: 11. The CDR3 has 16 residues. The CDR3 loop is CASSQDWTSGLYVQFF. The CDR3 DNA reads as TGCGCCAGCAGCCAAGATTGGACTAGCGGTCTGTACGTGCAGTTCTTC.

CDR3 protein: CASSLVGSPEAFF. The CDR3 DNA sequence: TGTGCCAGCAGCTTGGTCGGTAGCCCTGAAGCTTTCTTT. The gene calls are TRBV5-4 and TRBJ1-1; D remains ambiguous. This CDR3 spans 13 amino acids. Per germline, CDR1 SGHNT and CDR2 YYREEE (reference sequence). V was shortened by 0 bases and J by 6 bases, with 9 bases between the two germline ends.

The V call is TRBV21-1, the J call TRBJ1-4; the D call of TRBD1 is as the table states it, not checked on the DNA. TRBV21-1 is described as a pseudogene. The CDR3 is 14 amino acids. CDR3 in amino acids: CASPGTGCNEKLFF. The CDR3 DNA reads TGTGCCAGCCCTGGGACAGGGTGTAATGAAAAACTGTTTTTT.

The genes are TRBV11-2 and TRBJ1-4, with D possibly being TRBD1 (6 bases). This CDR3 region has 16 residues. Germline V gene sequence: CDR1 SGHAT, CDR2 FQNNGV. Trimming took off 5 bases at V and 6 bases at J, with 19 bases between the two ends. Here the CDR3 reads CASSHLTGKGHEKLFF. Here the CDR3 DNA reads TGTGCCAGCAGCCACCTAACAGGGAAAGGGCATGAAAAACTGTTTTTT.

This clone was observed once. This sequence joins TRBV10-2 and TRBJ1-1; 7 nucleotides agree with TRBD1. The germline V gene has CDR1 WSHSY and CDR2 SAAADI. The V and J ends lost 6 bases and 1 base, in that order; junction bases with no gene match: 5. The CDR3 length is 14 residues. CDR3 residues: CASRTGTANTEAFF. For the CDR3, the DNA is TGCGCCAGCAGAACCGGGACAGCGAACACTGAAGCTTTCTTT.

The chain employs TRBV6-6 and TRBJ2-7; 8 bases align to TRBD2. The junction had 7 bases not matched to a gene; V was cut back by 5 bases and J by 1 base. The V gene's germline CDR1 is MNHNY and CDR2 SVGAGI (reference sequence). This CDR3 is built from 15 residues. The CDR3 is CASSQPGTSSYEQYF. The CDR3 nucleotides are TGTGCCAGCAGTCAGCCTGGGACTAGTTCCTACGAGCAGTACTTC.

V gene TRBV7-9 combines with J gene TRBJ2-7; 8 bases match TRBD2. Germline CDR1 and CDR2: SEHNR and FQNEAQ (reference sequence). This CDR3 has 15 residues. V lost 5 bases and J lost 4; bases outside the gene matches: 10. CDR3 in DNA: TGTGCCAGCAGCGACGAAGCGGGAGTGGGTTACGAGCAGTACTTC. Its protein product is CASSDEAGVGYEQYF. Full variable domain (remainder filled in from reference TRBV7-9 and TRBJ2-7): DTGVSQNPRHKITKRGQNVTFRCDPISEHNRLYWYRQTLGQGPEFLTYFQNEAQLEKSRLLSDRFSAERPKGSFSTLEIQRTEQGDSAMYLCASSDEAGVGYEQYFGPGTRLTVT.

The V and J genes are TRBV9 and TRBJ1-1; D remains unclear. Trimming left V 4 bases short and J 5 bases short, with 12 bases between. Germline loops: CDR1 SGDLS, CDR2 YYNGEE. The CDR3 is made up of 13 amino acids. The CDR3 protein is CASSSAWGTEAFF. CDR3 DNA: TGTGCCAGCAGCTCAGCTTGGGGTACTGAAGCTTTCTTT.

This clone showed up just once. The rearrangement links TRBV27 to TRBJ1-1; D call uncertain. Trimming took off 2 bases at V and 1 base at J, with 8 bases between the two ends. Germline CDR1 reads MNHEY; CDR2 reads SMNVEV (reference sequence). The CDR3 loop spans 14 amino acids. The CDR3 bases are TGTGCCAGCAGTTTAGGAGGGTGGAACACTGAAGCTTTCTTT. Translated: CASSLGGWNTEAFF.

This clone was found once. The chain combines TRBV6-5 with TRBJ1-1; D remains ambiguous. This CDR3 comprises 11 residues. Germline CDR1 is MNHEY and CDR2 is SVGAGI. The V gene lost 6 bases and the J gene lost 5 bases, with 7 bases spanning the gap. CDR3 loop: CASRIRTEAFF. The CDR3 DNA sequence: TGTGCCAGCAGAATAAGGACTGAAGCTTTCTTT.

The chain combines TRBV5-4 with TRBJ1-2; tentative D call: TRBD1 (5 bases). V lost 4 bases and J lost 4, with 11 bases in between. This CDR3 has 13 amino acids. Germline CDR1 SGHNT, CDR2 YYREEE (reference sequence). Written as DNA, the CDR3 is TGTGCCAGCAGCCGCCGACAGTCCTATGGCTACACCTTC. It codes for CASSRRQSYGYTF.

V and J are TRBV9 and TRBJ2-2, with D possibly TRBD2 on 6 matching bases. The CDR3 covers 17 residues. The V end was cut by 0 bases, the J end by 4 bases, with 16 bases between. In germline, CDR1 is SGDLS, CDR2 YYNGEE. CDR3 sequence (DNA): TGTGCCAGCAGCGTAGGGTTGCGGGAACGGGTCACCGGGGAGCTGTTTTTT. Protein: CASSVGLRERVTGELFF.

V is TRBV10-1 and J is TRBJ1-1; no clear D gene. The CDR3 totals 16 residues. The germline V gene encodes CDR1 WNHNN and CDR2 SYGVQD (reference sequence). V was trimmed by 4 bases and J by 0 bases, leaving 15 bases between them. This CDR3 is CASSVPDNQLNTEAFF. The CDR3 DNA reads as TGCGCCAGCAGTGTCCCCGACAACCAATTGAACACTGAAGCTTTCTTT.

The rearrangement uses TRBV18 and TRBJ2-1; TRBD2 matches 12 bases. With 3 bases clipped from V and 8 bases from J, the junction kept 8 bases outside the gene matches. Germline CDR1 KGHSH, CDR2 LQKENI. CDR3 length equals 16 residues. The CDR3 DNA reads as TGTGCCAGCTCACCCTCTTCTAGCGGGAGGGCCGATGAGCAGTTCTTC. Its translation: CASSPSSSGRADEQFF.

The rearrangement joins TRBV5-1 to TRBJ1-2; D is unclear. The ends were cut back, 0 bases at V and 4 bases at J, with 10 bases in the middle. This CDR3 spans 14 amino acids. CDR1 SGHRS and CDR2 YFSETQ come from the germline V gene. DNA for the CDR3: TGCGCCAGCAGCTTGGGTGCAGCCACCTATGGCTACACCTTC. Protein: CASSLGAATYGYTF.

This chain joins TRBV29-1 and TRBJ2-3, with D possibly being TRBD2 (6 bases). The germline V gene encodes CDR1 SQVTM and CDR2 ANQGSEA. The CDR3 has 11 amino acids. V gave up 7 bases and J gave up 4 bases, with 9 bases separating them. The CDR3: CSGGEADTQYF. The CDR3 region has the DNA TGCAGCGGGGGGGAGGCAGATACGCAGTATTTT.

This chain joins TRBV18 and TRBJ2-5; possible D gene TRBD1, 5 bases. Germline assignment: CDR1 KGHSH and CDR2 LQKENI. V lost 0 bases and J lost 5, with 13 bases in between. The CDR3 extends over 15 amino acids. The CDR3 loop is CASSPPGRAFETQYF. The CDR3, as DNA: TGTGCCAGCTCACCACCGGGCAGGGCTTTTGAGACCCAGTACTTC.

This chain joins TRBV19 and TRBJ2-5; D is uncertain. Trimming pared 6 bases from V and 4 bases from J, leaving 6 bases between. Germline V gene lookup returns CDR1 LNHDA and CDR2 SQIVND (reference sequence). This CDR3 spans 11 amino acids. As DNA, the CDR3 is TGTGCCAGTAGGATTGGAGAGACCCAGTACTTC. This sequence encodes CASRIGETQYF. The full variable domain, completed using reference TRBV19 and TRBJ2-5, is DGGITQSPKYLFRKEGQNVTLSCEQNLNHDAMYWYRQDPGQGLRLIYYSQIVNDFQKGDIAEGYSVSREKKESFPLTVTSAQKNPTAFYLCASRIGETQYFGPGTRLLVL.

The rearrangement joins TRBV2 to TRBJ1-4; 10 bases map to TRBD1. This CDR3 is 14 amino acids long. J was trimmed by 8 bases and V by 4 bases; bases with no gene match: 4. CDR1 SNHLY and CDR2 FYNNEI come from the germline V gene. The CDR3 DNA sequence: TGTGCCAGCAGTGGGACAGGGGGGAAGGAAAAACTGTTTTTT. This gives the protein CASSGTGGKEKLFF.

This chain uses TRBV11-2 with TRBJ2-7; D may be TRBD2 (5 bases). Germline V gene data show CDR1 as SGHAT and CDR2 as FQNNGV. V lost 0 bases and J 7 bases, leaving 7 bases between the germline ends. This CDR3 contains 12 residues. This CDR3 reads CASSLDGGEQYF. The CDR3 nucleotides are TGTGCCAGCAGCTTAGATGGCGGGGAGCAGTACTTC. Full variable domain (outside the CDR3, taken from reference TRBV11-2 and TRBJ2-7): EAGVAQSPRYKIIEKRQSVAFWCNPISGHATLYWYQQILGQGPKLLIQFQNNGVVDDSQLPKDRFSAERLKGVDSTLKIQPAKLEDSAVYLCASSLDGGEQYFGPGTRLTVT.

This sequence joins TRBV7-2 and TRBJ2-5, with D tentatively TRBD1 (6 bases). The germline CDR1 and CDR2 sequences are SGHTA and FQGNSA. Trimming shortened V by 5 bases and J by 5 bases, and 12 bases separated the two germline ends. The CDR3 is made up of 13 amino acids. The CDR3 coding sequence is TGTGCCAGCAGCAGGGGGAGTGGGGAGACCCAGTACTTC. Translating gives CASSRGSGETQYF.